This is a list of T cell receptor beta chains from one sample in a study of shared clonotypes between healthy human individuals. The protocol was immunoSEQ multiplex PCR, while the TCRdb copy is restricted to in-frame clones and leaves out a portion. Found here are about 1 million clones, around 76% of them singletons; the top ten hold 1.4%. The sample taken for sequencing was memory CD4+ T cells sorted from blood. Source of these receptors: a young man in good health. CDR3s include the opening cysteine and the closing phenylalanine or tryptophan. The D gene is left open where the match is weak.

TRBD1	TRBV6-1	CASRDRGLTEAFF
NA	TRBV18	CASSTGLDSYEQYF
NA	TRBV6-5	CASSYDTNYGYTF
NA	TRBV6-1	CASSMWGTSQETQYF
NA	TRBV29-1	CSVRTDSTDTQYF
NA	TRBV7-2	CASSSPPETYEQYF
TRBD1	TRBV29-1	CSAQGANYGYTF
NA	TRBV5-1	CASSFRQGGGETQYF
NA	TRBV5-4	CASSPGQSPTGELFF
NA	TRBV18	CASSPSPTSGANVLTF
NA	TRBV14	CASSQATGEAFF
NA	TRBV5-1	CASSFRQANYGYTF
NA	TRBV6-1	CASRWDKDSPLHF
NA	TRBV2	CASSDDSLVNNEQFF
NA	TRBV6-6	CASSYGQGISPLHF
NA	TRBV29-1	CSGGREYF
NA	TRBV4-3	CASSQGVSLAGELFF
NA	TRBV6-5	CASTTPGHTEAFF